The 12 T cell receptor beta chains below all came from one sample that was sequenced in a study of PD-L1 blockade in urothelial cancer. The repertoire was sequenced with immunoSEQ multiplex PCR; TCRdb's copy has only in-frame clones and lacks some. The sample contains roughly 62,000 clones, over 70% of which appear only once. Sequencing was performed on PBMCs, taken around atezolizumab (anti-PD-L1) treatment. Receptor source: a man between 70 and 80 years old with urothelial cancer.

The genes are TRBV5-1 and TRBJ2-2; TRBD2 matches at 10 bases. CDR1 is SGHRS, CDR2 YFSETQ, per germline. This CDR3 comprises 14 residues. With 4 bases clipped from V and 7 bases from J, the junction kept 4 bases outside the gene matches. CDR3 DNA sequence: TGCGCCAGCAGCCCCCTAGCGGGAGACGGGGAGCTGTTTTTT. Translated: CASSPLAGDGELFF. The full variable domain, completed using reference TRBV5-1 and TRBJ2-2, is KAGVTQTPRYLIKTRGQQVTLSCSPISGHRSVSWYQQTPGQGLQFLFEYFSETQRNKGNFPGRFSGRQFSNSRSEMNVSTLELGDSALYLCASSPLAGDGELFFGEGSRLTVL.

This chain uses TRBV5-1 with TRBJ2-3; 12 positions agree with TRBD2. The CDR3 extends over 15 amino acids. Germline loops: CDR1 SGHRS, CDR2 YFSETQ. Unmatched junction bases numbered 4, after V lost 2 bases and J lost 6 bases. The CDR3 reads CASSLRLAGEDTQYF. The CDR3 coding sequence is TGCGCCAGCAGCTTACGACTAGCGGGAGAGGATACGCAGTATTTT.

This clone has only one observation. The rearrangement uses TRBV11-2 and TRBJ2-3; no reliable D call. Germline V gene data show CDR1 as SGHAT and CDR2 as FQNNGV. There are 16 residues in the CDR3. V was trimmed by 5 bases and J by 0 bases, leaving 15 bases between them. For the CDR3, the DNA is TGTGCCAGCAGCCCCGTAATTGGAGCGAGCACAGATACGCAGTATTTT. It is translated as CASSPVIGASTDTQYF.

The chain joins TRBV10-3 to TRBJ2-3; 7 nucleotides align to TRBD2. CDR1 is ENHRY and CDR2 is SYGVKD in the germline V gene. The CDR3 has 15 amino acids. Unmatched junction bases numbered 5, after V lost 0 bases and J lost 5 bases. For the CDR3, the DNA is TGTGCCATCAGTGAGTCGGCGGGAGAGGTAGATACGCAGTATTTT. As protein: CAISESAGEVDTQYF.

This rearrangement joins TRBV7-9 to TRBJ2-1; TRBD2 aligns across 10 bases. Germline V gene data show CDR1 as SEHNR and CDR2 as FQNEAQ (reference sequence). The V and J ends lost 7 bases and 8 bases, in that order; junction bases with no gene match: 23. The CDR3 length is 19 residues. The CDR3 loop reads CASTTGWRPSGRAVDEQFF. Here the CDR3 DNA reads TGTGCCAGCACCACGGGGTGGCGGCCCAGCGGGAGGGCCGTAGATGAGCAGTTCTTC.

The chain recombines TRBV19 with TRBJ2-2; tentative D call: TRBD2 (6 bases). There are 15 residues in the CDR3. V was clipped by 4 bases and J by 5 bases, with 14 bases between them. CDR1 LNHDA and CDR2 SQIVND come from the germline V gene (reference sequence). The CDR3 DNA sequence: TGTGCCAGTAGTAAGACGGGAGTAAGTACCGGGGAGCTGTTTTTT. This codes for CASSKTGVSTGELFF.

The V and J genes are TRBV29-1 and TRBJ2-2; a possible D gene is TRBD2 (5 bases). V lost 4 bases and J lost 8, with 14 bases in between. Germline loops: CDR1 SQVTM, CDR2 ANQGSEA. The CDR3 length is 13 residues. The CDR3 loop is CSVASGVVGELFF. CDR3 sequence (DNA): TGCAGCGTTGCTTCCGGGGTCGTGGGGGAGCTGTTTTTT.

This clone was seen just once. This chain's CDR3 is CASSLEHTEAFF. The DNA for the CDR3 is TGTGCCAGCAGTTTAGAGCACACTGAAGCTTTCTTT. V gene TRBV28 combines with J gene TRBJ1-1; D gene uncertain. Trimming removed 2 bases at V and 3 bases at J, with 4 bases between. CDR1 and CDR2 from the germline V gene are MDHEN and SYDVKM. The length of the CDR3 is 12 residues.

V is TRBV29-1 and J is TRBJ2-3; TRBD1 might be the D (6 bases). This CDR3 comprises 13 residues. Trimming shortened V by 3 bases and J by 1 base, and 8 bases separated the two germline ends. Germline V lookup: CDR1 SQVTM, CDR2 ANQGSEA. The CDR3 DNA reads TGCAGCGTTGACTACAGGGGCACAGATACGCAGTATTTT. It encodes CSVDYRGTDTQYF.

The chain carries TRBV29-1 and TRBJ1-1; D not resolved. This CDR3 comprises 13 residues. Germline CDR1 is SQVTM and CDR2 is ANQGSEA. V lost 5 bases and J lost 4, with 14 bases in between. CDR3 DNA: TGCAGCGTTCTGCGGGAATTTGGCACTGAAGCTTTCTTT. Amino acids: CSVLREFGTEAFF. The whole variable domain, remainder taken from reference TRBV29-1 and TRBJ1-1, is SAVISQKPSRDICQRGTSLTIQCQVDSQVTMMFWYRQQPGQSLTLIATANQGSEATYESGFVIDKFPISRPNLTFSTLTVSNMSPEDSSIYLCSVLREFGTEAFFGQGTRLTVV.

This clone was counted a single time. This chain connects TRBV30 to TRBJ2-3, with 8 bases lining up with TRBD1. J lost 1 base, V lost 4 bases, and 13 bases had no gene match. The CDR3 consists of 17 residues. Germline V CDR1 and CDR2: GTSNPN, SVGIG (reference sequence). The DNA for the CDR3 is TGTGCCTGGAATGGGCCTGGACAGGGCGCTGGCACAGATACGCAGTATTTT. Its protein product is CAWNGPGQGAGTDTQYF.

The chain carries TRBV5-1 and TRBJ2-3; D is undetermined. The CDR3 length is 15 residues. The V gene lost 0 bases and the J gene lost 2 bases, with 10 bases spanning the gap. The germline CDR1 and CDR2 sequences are SGHRS and YFSETQ. DNA of the CDR3: TGCGCCAGCAGCTTGGCAAGCCCCGTCACAGATACGCAGTATTTT. Translating it yields CASSLASPVTDTQYF.